This entry lists 22 T cell receptor beta chains sequenced from one sample in a study of OX40 agonist ivuxolimab in advanced cancers. TCRdb's table, derived via immunoSEQ multiplex PCR, lists solely in-frame clones and lacks some. The profile shows over 15,000 clones, roughly 81% of them singletons. Sequencing used CD4+ or CD8+ T cells sorted from blood, obtained in a trial of the OX40 agonist ivuxolimab. The receptor set was obtained from an adult with an advanced solid tumor such as melanoma, head and neck, liver or kidney cancer.

The chain employs TRBV15 and TRBJ1-1; no reliable D call. V was shortened by 1 base and J by 2 bases, with 8 bases between the two germline ends. The germline V gene encodes CDR1 LNHNV and CDR2 YYDKDF (reference sequence). The CDR3 spans 14 residues. The CDR3 DNA follows: TGTGCCACCAGCAGAGTTCAGGTCAACACTGAAGCTTTCTTT. Translated: CATSRVQVNTEAFF.

J is TRBJ2-6 and V is TRBV15; D is uncertain. The germline CDR1 and CDR2 sequences are LNHNV and YYDKDF (reference sequence). This CDR3 contains 18 residues. Trimming removed 4 bases at V and 0 bases at J, with 16 bases between. CDR3 nucleotide sequence: TGTGCCACCAGCAACACCTGGACCGCCAGCTCTGGGGCCAACGTCCTGACTTTC. Amino acid sequence: CATSNTWTASSGANVLTF. Supplemented by reference TRBV15 and TRBJ2-6, the full variable domain reads DAMVIQNPRYQVTQFGKPVTLSCSQTLNHNVMYWYQQKSSQAPKLLFHYYDKDFNNEADTPDNFQSRRPNTSFCFLDIRSPGLGDTAMYLCATSNTWTASSGANVLTFGAGSRLTVL.

The J gene is TRBJ2-7, the V gene TRBV6-1; D gene ambiguous. Germline V gene lookup returns CDR1 MNHNS and CDR2 SASEGT. This CDR3 is built from 11 residues. V lost 7 bases, J lost 7 bases, and 11 bases lay in between. CDR3 nucleotides: TGTGCCAGCATCGCATTAGGGGAGCAGTACTTC. The encoded protein is CASIALGEQYF.

J is TRBJ1-5 and V is TRBV7-9; D gene ambiguous. Germline assignment: CDR1 SEHNR and CDR2 FQNEAQ (reference sequence). Trimming took 6 bases from V and 0 from J, leaving 21 bases between them. The CDR3 consists of 18 residues. CDR3 sequence: CASRCPGHPTRSNQPQHF. DNA for the CDR3: TGTGCCAGCAGATGTCCGGGTCATCCTACGCGTAGCAATCAGCCCCAGCATTTT.

The genes are TRBV7-9 and TRBJ2-7, with TRBD1 matching 11 bases. Looked up from germline, CDR1 is SEHNR and CDR2 is FQNEAQ (reference sequence). There are 15 residues in the CDR3. V shed 3 bases, J shed 4 bases, and the junction held 5 bases outside the gene matches. The CDR3 bases are TGTGCCAGCAGCTTGTTCCGGGACAGGGGGTACGAGCAGTACTTC. It is translated as CASSLFRDRGYEQYF.

The CDR3 reads CASSQSYHEQYF. CDR3 DNA sequence: TGTGCCAGCAGCCAATCGTACCACGAGCAGTACTTC. The chain joins TRBV16 to TRBJ2-7; D is ambiguous. The CDR3 totals 12 residues. Deletions cut 0 bases from V and 5 bases from J, with 5 bases between. Germline V CDR1 and CDR2: KGHSY, FQNENV.

The chain uses TRBV9 and TRBJ2-5; 11 positions agree with TRBD2. This CDR3 comprises 15 residues. V was pared by 3 bases and J by 2 bases, with 3 bases of the junction left unmatched. Per germline, CDR1 SGDLS and CDR2 YYNGEE. The DNA for the CDR3 is TGTGCCAGCAGCGCCGGGACTAGCGGACAAGAGACCCAGTACTTC. This encodes CASSAGTSGQETQYF.

This CDR3 is CASTQPGSYEQYF. The CDR3 DNA follows: TGTGCCAGCACTCAGCCGGGCTCCTACGAGCAGTACTTC. The rearrangement uses TRBV5-6 and TRBJ2-7; D is unclear. The V gene lost 6 bases and the J gene lost 0 bases, with 10 bases spanning the gap. The CDR3 is made up of 13 amino acids. Germline-derived CDR1 and CDR2 are SGHDT and YYEEEE.

The rearrangement uses TRBV6-5 and TRBJ1-5; 8 bases fit TRBD1. Trimming cost V 7 bases and J 6 bases; bases outside gene matches: 11. The germline gives CDR1 MNHEY, CDR2 SVGAGI. The CDR3 sequence is 15 residues long. DNA of the CDR3: TGTGCCAGCAATACCAGGGGGCTGATTGCTCAGCCCCAGCATTTT. Its translation: CASNTRGLIAQPQHF.

This clone counts as medium-sized. The gene calls are TRBV2 and TRBJ2-7; no firm D call. V was clipped by 4 bases and J by 2 bases, with 0 bases between them. The CDR3 has 10 amino acids. Germline CDR1 reads SNHLY; CDR2 reads FYNNEI. The CDR3 spells CASSAYEQYF. The CDR3 nucleotides read TGTGCCAGCAGTGCCTACGAGCAGTACTTC.

This clone was detected only once. The rearrangement links TRBV29-1 to TRBJ2-1, with 9 nucleotides matching TRBD2. This CDR3 spans 13 amino acids. Germline V lookup: CDR1 SQVTM, CDR2 ANQGSEA. Trimming at V came to 4 bases and at J to 8 bases, leaving 6 bases not matched to a gene. The DNA of the CDR3 is TGCAGCGTTGGTGCTAGCGGGGAGCATGAGCAGTTCTTC. Its translation: CSVGASGEHEQFF.

V usage is TRBV4-1 and J usage is TRBJ2-7; 7 bases map to TRBD1. This CDR3 is 15 amino acids long. Germline CDR1 reads MGHRA; CDR2 reads YSYEKL. V lost 1 base and J lost 0; bases outside the gene matches: 3. The CDR3 sequence is CASSQAGTDSYEQYF. The DNA of the CDR3 is TGCGCCAGCAGCCAAGCCGGGACAGACTCCTACGAGCAGTACTTC.

The J gene is TRBJ2-7, the V gene TRBV7-9, with TRBD1 as a possible D gene (5 bases). CDR1 is SEHNR and CDR2 is FQNEAQ in the germline V gene (reference sequence). Trimming took 5 bases from V and 5 from J, leaving 22 bases between them. This CDR3 contains 16 residues. The CDR3 region is CASSRTPARAYDEQYF. In DNA, the CDR3 is TGTGCCAGCAGCCGTACCCCGGCCAGGGCCTATGACGAGCAGTACTTC.

This clone was recorded once. The chain carries TRBV27 and TRBJ2-7, with 10 nucleotides matching TRBD1. The CDR3 contains 14 residues. V lost 6 bases to trimming and J lost 3 bases; unmatched junction nucleotides: 5. Germline-derived CDR1 and CDR2 are MNHEY and SMNVEV (reference sequence). CDR3 sequence: CASSPGTGVYEQYF. The DNA of the CDR3 is TGTGCCAGCAGCCCCGGGACAGGGGTCTACGAGCAGTACTTC.

The chain carries TRBV7-8 and TRBJ2-7; 9 bases fit TRBD1. The ends lost 5 bases at V and 5 bases at J; junction bases unmatched: 7. This CDR3 comprises 14 residues. CDR1 and CDR2 from the germline V gene are SGHVS and FQNEAQ. CDR3 region: CASSRGQGQNEQYF. In nucleotides, the CDR3 is TGTGCCAGCAGCCGTGGACAGGGGCAAAACGAGCAGTACTTC.

The chain employs TRBV6-4 and TRBJ2-1; 7 positions match TRBD2. Germline assignment: CDR1 MRHNA and CDR2 SNTAGT. The CDR3 contains 15 residues. Trimming at V came to 1 base and at J to 0 bases, leaving 0 bases not matched to a gene. In DNA form, the CDR3 reads TGTGCCAGCAGTGACTTAGCGGGCTCCTACAATGAGCAGTTCTTC. Its protein is CASSDLAGSYNEQFF.

This clone was counted only a few times. The rearrangement uses TRBV6-5 and TRBJ2-5; no clear D gene. Trimming took off 4 bases at V and 1 base at J, with 16 bases between the two ends. The CDR3 totals 16 residues. Germline-derived CDR1 and CDR2 are MNHEY and SVGAGI. The CDR3 nucleotides read TGTGCCAGCAGTTCCACAAAACCCACAGTCCAAGAGACCCAGTACTTC. Translation gives CASSSTKPTVQETQYF.

This clone was seen a single time. The chain has TRBV7-8 and TRBJ2-3; 10 bases are a match to TRBD2. The length of the CDR3 is 21 residues. Per germline, CDR1 SGHVS and CDR2 FQNEAQ. The J segment lost 2 bases and the V segment lost 1 base, leaving 18 bases of the junction unmatched. CDR3 DNA: TGTGCCAGCAGCTTAGAAAAGGGACTAGCGACAGAGCTAACTCCCACAGATACGCAGTATTTT. It yields the protein CASSLEKGLATELTPTDTQYF.

This chain uses TRBV15 with TRBJ1-5; 7 nucleotides agree with TRBD1. After removal of 5 bases from V and 6 bases from J, the junction contained 7 bases not matched to a gene. The CDR3 loop spans 14 amino acids. Germline lookup yields CDR1 LNHNV and CDR2 YYDKDF (reference sequence). In DNA, the CDR3 is TGTGCCACCAGCCGCAGGGGGAACGGTCAGCCCCAGCATTTT. Translated, it gives CATSRRGNGQPQHF.

This chain joins TRBV10-1 and TRBJ2-2; 7 nucleotides align to TRBD1. The CDR3 covers 15 residues. The germline V gene encodes CDR1 WNHNN and CDR2 SYGVQD (reference sequence). V shed 8 bases, J shed 4 bases, and the junction held 10 bases outside the gene matches. This chain's CDR3 is CASSPGTVTTGELFF. The CDR3 nucleotides are TGCGCCAGCTCCCCCGGGACAGTGACCACCGGGGAGCTGTTTTTT.

The table lists this clone with a few counts. This chain uses TRBV7-9 with TRBJ2-7; D call uncertain. The germline V gene has CDR1 SEHNR and CDR2 FQNEAQ (reference sequence). The V end lost 5 bases, the J end lost 2 bases, and 16 bases lay between the germline ends. The CDR3 loop spans 15 amino acids. The CDR3 reads CASSATTDRTYEQYF. CDR3 coding DNA: TGTGCCAGCAGCGCGACGACTGACCGCACCTACGAGCAGTACTTC.

The rearrangement joins TRBV27 to TRBJ2-7, with 10 bases fitting TRBD1. This CDR3 is built from 16 residues. The ends lost 5 bases at V and 4 bases at J; junction bases unmatched: 11. Germline V gives CDR1 MNHEY, CDR2 SMNVEV (reference sequence). The CDR3 DNA follows: TGTGCCAGCAGTGCTAGGGGCCAGGGACAGGGGTACGAGCAGTACTTC. Translating it yields CASSARGQGQGYEQYF.